What follows is one T cell receptor (beta chain) and its context. Its antigen remains unknown. For a library built for alpha chains, this beta chain is a stray read; little rests on its size. CDR3 length: 13 amino acids. The germline V gene has CDR1 SGHRS and CDR2 YFSETQ. Deletions cut 4 bases from V and 2 bases from J, with 9 bases between. The sample comes from a study of spatial heterogeneity in lung cancer. Study as a whole: The count of detected beta-chain sequences consistently exceeded that of alpha-chain sequences.

Whole-study results and caveats: Ubiquitous expanded tumor TCRs showed up in blood more at resection than follow-up.

All TCR cDNA molecules were individually tagged with a unique molecular identifier. TCRdb re-analysed the 5' RACE reads in MiXCR, keeping a single row per CDR3 protein. The sample includes approximately 11,000 distinct CDR3 sequences, around 5.8% of them seen just once. Time point of the sample: sample taken at primary tumor resection. Extraction of whole RNA from tumor, nontumor lung or frozen PBMC preceded unsorted sequencing. Samples were obtained from some 72 donors, all untreated early-stage non-small cell lung cancer patients. This sequence joins TRBV5-1 and TRBJ2-5; D ambiguous. The sample was PBMCs, taken at surgery. This receptor was identified in a male donor with early-stage non-small cell lung cancer. CDR3 sequence: CASSPVGQETQYF. Written as DNA, the CDR3 is TGCGCCAGCAGCCCGGTGGGTCAAGAGACCCAGTACTTC.